This is a list of T cell receptor beta chains from one sample in a study of T cells in Graves' hyperthyroidism and ophthalmopathy. TCRdb re-derived calls from the multiplex PCR reads in MiXCR, one entry per CDR3 protein. The sample lists roughly 550,000 distinct CDR3 sequences; 15% to 20% were seen once. The sequenced material came from blood. Receptor source: a woman younger than 45 with Graves' ophthalmopathy. Each CDR3 is given with its conserved first and last residue. D genes are given only for firm matches. Clone size is shown for a subset of rows, as once, few, many or a class of expanded clone.

>TRBD1|TRBJ1-5|few|TRBV6-2/TRBV6-3
TGTGCCAGCAGTGCCTCGACAGGGAGTGCAAATCAGCCCCAGCATTTT
CASSASTGSANQPQHF
>TRBD2|TRBJ2-1|many|TRBV3-1
TGTGCCAGCAGCCAAGGACTAGCGAAGCAGTTCTTC
CASSQGLAKQFF
>-|TRBJ1-6|many|TRBV5-1
TGCGCCAGCAGCTTGGGGCCAACGCTTAATTCACCCCTCCACTTT
CASSLGPTLNSPLHF
>-|TRBJ2-1|many|TRBV20-1
TGCAGTGCTAGGGAAAACGGGATTCTTAAGAATGAGCAGTTCTTC
CSARENGILKNEQFF
>-|TRBJ1-5|-|TRBV7-9
TGTGCCAGCAGCTTAGGACAGATCATCGATCAGCCCCAGCATTTT
CASSLGQIIDQPQHF
>-|TRBJ2-1|-|TRBV10-2
TGCGCCAGCAGTGATCGGAACGCAGGCCACAATGAGCAGTTCTTC
CASSDRNAGHNEQFF
>-|TRBJ2-1|-|TRBV29-1
TGCAGCGTTGCTGCGGGATGGGGGAACAATGAGCAGTTCTTC
CSVAAGWGNNEQFF
>-|TRBJ1-1|many|TRBV11-2
TGTGCCAGCAGCTTTATTTTTTTGAACACTGAAGCTTTCTTT
CASSFIFLNTEAFF
>-|TRBJ1-4|many|TRBV3-1
TGTGCCAGCGCCGGAGGGGATGCAACTAATGAAAAACTGTTTTTT
CASAGGDATNEKLFF
>TRBD2|TRBJ2-4|-|TRBV29-1
TGCAGCGTTGATCGGCTAGCGGGAGAGAGGGGCAAAAACATTCAGTACTTC
CSVDRLAGERGKNIQYF
>-|TRBJ2-7|-|TRBV6-1
TGTGCCAGCAAAAGGGCAGGGACCTACGAGCAGTGCTTC
CASKRAGTYEQCF
>-|TRBJ1-4|many|TRBV5-1
TGCGCCAGCAATCAGGTTGATAATGAAAAACTGTTTTTT
CASNQVDNEKLFF
>-|TRBJ2-3|-|TRBV6-2/TRBV6-3
TGTGCCAGCAGCTACGTACCCGTGATCGGAGAGAGCACAGATACGCAGTATTTT
CASSYVPVIGESTDTQYF
>-|TRBJ2-5|-|TRBV11-2
TGTGCCAGCAGCCCCAGGTGGTTCCAAGAGACCCAGTACTTC
CASSPRWFQETQYF
>TRBD1|TRBJ2-7|many|TRBV25-1
TGTGCCAGCAGTGGGTCGGGGACAGAGAGATCCTACGAGCAGTACTTC
CASSGSGTERSYEQYF
>-|TRBJ2-7|many|TRBV12-3/TRBV12-4
TGTGCCAGCAGTTCCGAGGGACAACCCTACGAGCAGTACTTC
CASSSEGQPYEQYF
>-|TRBJ2-5|few|TRBV5-6
TGTGCCAGCAGCTTGGGTCCCTGGGAGACCCAGTACTTC
CASSLGPWETQYF
>-|TRBJ1-1|many|TRBV30
TGTGCCTGGAGTCCATGGACAGCCTTGAACACTGAAGCTTTCTTT
CAWSPWTALNTEAFF
>-|TRBJ2-2|-|TRBV29-1
TGCAGCCACTTACAGGGAAACGGGGAGCTGTTTTTT
CSHLQGNGELFF
>-|TRBJ2-7|many|TRBV6-1
TGTGCCAGCGGGGGAGCCGGGACGTCTTCCTACGAGCAGTACTTC
CASGGAGTSSYEQYF
>TRBD1|TRBJ1-1|few|TRBV9
TGTGCCAGCAGCCCAAACCTCAGGACAGGGGGCGCCTGGGACGAAGCTTTCTTT
CASSPNLRTGGAWDEAFF
>TRBD1|TRBJ1-3|few|TRBV10-3
TGTGCCATAGGGGGCGGCCCGGGACAGGGCGGAAACACCATATATTTT
CAIGGGPGQGGNTIYF
>-|TRBJ2-3|-|TRBV11-3
TGTGCCAGCAGTCAACAGGAACTCCAGGATACGCAGTATTTT
CASSQQELQDTQYF
>-|TRBJ1-4|-|TRBV12-3/TRBV12-4
TGTGCCAGCACCGGGAGTTGGGTTGAAAAACTGTTTTTT
CASTGSWVEKLFF